These 29 T cell receptor beta chains share one sample of origin, sequenced in a study of blood T cells in healthy people across ages. Through a sample-barcoded 5' primer and a J-beta primer mix, a second PCR was run for roughly 6 to 12 cycles. TCRdb processed the 5' RACE reads anew with MiXCR; each CDR3 protein has one entry. The table includes some 1.5 million distinct CDR3 sequences, about 30% detected once. Source material: blood. All receptors come from a woman younger than 45 in good health.

This clonotype was detected a few times. This chain connects TRBV7-2 to TRBJ2-1; 11 bases line up with TRBD2. The germline CDR1 and CDR2 sequences are SGHTA and FQGNSA. The CDR3 consists of 16 residues. Trimming cost V 5 bases and J 6 bases; bases outside gene matches: 9. In nucleotides, the CDR3 is TGTGCCAGCAGCGAATACCCGGGACTAGCGGTCAATGAGCAGTTCTTC. Translating it yields CASSEYPGLAVNEQFF.

This clonotype was observed a single time. Given a much more abundant clone one base away, this may be a read error. V and J are TRBV20-1 and TRBJ2-4, with 8 bases that match TRBD1. The better agreement between TRBJ2-7 and the DNA end casts doubt on the J call. The CDR3 has 13 amino acids. Germline V gives CDR1 DFQATT, CDR2 SNEGSKA (reference sequence). As DNA, the CDR3 is TGCAGTGCTGCGGGGACAGGTCCCTGCGAGCAGTACTTC. It translates to CSAAGTGPCEQYF.

This clonotype was seen more than once but under ten times. The chain couples TRBV7-2 to TRBJ2-1; TRBD2 matches at 7 bases. With V trimmed by 7 bases and J by 6 bases, 12 bases remained unmatched. The CDR3 extends over 15 amino acids. Per the germline V gene, CDR1 is SGHTA and CDR2 is FQGNSA. The DNA for the CDR3 is TGTGCCAGCACCACTAGCGACCGAGGGGTCAATGAGCAGTTCTTC. It encodes CASTTSDRGVNEQFF.

The chain joins TRBV7-9 to TRBJ2-7; TRBD1 matches at 9 bases. The germline CDR1 and CDR2 sequences are SEHNR and FQNEAQ (reference sequence). V lost 3 bases to trimming and J lost 6 bases; unmatched junction nucleotides: 9. The length of the CDR3 is 15 residues. CDR3 protein: CASSFAGTGRVEQYF. The DNA of the CDR3 is TGTGCCAGCAGCTTTGCCGGGACAGGGCGGGTCGAGCAGTACTTC.

The chain links TRBV20-1 to TRBJ2-3; TRBD2 matches 8 bases. This CDR3 is 17 amino acids long. Germline loops: CDR1 DFQATT, CDR2 SNEGSKA (reference sequence). V trimming: 1 base; J trimming: 4 bases; junction bases outside the gene matches: 13. The CDR3 sequence is CSARVAGRGGLADTQYF. In nucleotides, the CDR3 is TGCAGTGCTAGAGTTGCTGGCCGGGGGGGCCTCGCAGATACGCAGTATTTT.

In this sample, this clonotype turned up a few times. The CDR3 region is CAIRGGLAETDTQYF. CDR3 coding DNA: TGTGCCATCAGGGGGGGACTAGCGGAGACAGATACGCAGTATTTT. The rearrangement uses TRBV10-3 and TRBJ2-3; TRBD2 matches 11 bases. The junction had 5 bases not matched to a gene; V was cut back by 6 bases and J by 3 bases. The CDR3 spans 15 residues. Germline CDR1 is ENHRY and CDR2 is SYGVKD.

This clonotype was seen only a few times. V gene TRBV7-3 combines with J gene TRBJ1-6, with D unclear. V dropped 0 bases and J dropped 12 bases, with 9 bases sitting between them. Germline V lookup: CDR1 SGHTA, CDR2 FQGTGA. CDR3 length: 13 amino acids. In nucleotides, the CDR3 is TGTGCCAGCAGCTTAACGCCTGACGGACCCCTCCACTTT. It codes for CASSLTPDGPLHF.

The V and J genes are TRBV24-1 and TRBJ2-1; no reliable D call. The length of the CDR3 is 15 residues. Germline CDR1 KGHDR, CDR2 SFDVKD. The ends were cut back, 4 bases at V and 0 bases at J, with 9 bases in the middle. CDR3 bases: TGTGCCACCAGTGAGAGGTTTGGCTCCTACAATGAGCAGTTCTTC. This encodes CATSERFGSYNEQFF.

The CDR3 DNA follows: TGTGCCAGCAGTGCCGCTATGATGAGCACTGAAGCTTTCTTT. Protein sequence: CASSAAMMSTEAFF. This chain uses TRBV6-1 with TRBJ1-1; no firm D call. The length of the CDR3 is 14 residues. Trimming removed 4 bases at V and 4 bases at J, with 13 bases between. Germline values: CDR1 MNHNS, CDR2 SASEGT.

This clonotype was seen a handful of times. The V gene is TRBV29-1, the J gene TRBJ1-3; weak D call: TRBD1 (5 bases). The CDR3 is made up of 13 amino acids. Trimming removed 1 base at V and 2 bases at J, with 6 bases between. Germline V CDR1 and CDR2: SQVTM, ANQGSEA. DNA for the CDR3: TGCAGCGTTGAAGCCAGGGCTGGAAACACCATATATTTT. Its translation: CSVEARAGNTIYF.

Comment on this clonotype: At one boundary the junction diverges from the germline segment, which might be a read error. The rearrangement links TRBV5-1 to TRBJ2-1; possible D gene TRBD2, 6 bases. The CDR3 is made up of 15 amino acids. Germline V gene lookup returns CDR1 SGHRS and CDR2 YFSETQ. The CDR3 sequence is CASSFRDWTYNEQFF. CDR3 DNA: TGCGCCAGTAGCTTCCGGGACTGGACCTACAATGAGCAGTTCTTC. The full variable domain, its missing parts supplied by reference TRBV5-1 and TRBJ2-1, is KAGVTQTPRYLIKTRGQQVTLSCSPISGHRSVSWYQQTPGQGLQFLFEYFSETQRNKGNFPGRFSGRQFSNSRSEMNVSTLELGDSALYLCASSFRDWTYNEQFFGPGTRLTVL.

This clonotype was seen more than once but under ten times. The V call is TRBV6-5, the J call TRBJ2-7; D may be TRBD1 (7 bases). The CDR3 contains 14 residues. Trimming took 8 bases from V and 6 from J, leaving 20 bases between them. CDR1 MNHEY and CDR2 SVGAGI come from the germline V gene. CDR3: CASHTEAQGGEQYF. For the CDR3, the DNA is TGTGCCAGCCATACCGAAGCTCAGGGGGGCGAGCAGTACTTC.

The chain links TRBV25-1 to TRBJ1-2, with a possible D match to TRBD1 (5 bases). The CDR3 length is 12 residues. Germline CDR1 reads MGHDK; CDR2 reads SYGVNS. Trimming left V 1 base short and J 7 bases short, with 7 bases between. The CDR3 coding sequence is TGTGCCAGCAGTGAATCAGGGTCTGGCTACACCTTC. As protein: CASSESGSGYTF.

DNA of the CDR3: TGTGCCAGCTCACCAGAACGGGAGCTGAACACTGAAGCTTTCTTT. It encodes CASSPERELNTEAFF. The chain uses TRBV18 and TRBJ1-1; the D is unclear. CDR1 KGHSH and CDR2 LQKENI come from the germline V gene. CDR3 length equals 15 residues. V lost 2 bases and J lost 0, with 10 bases in between.

The chain employs TRBV7-3 and TRBJ2-3, with D perhaps given as TRBD1 or TRBD2 (5 bases each). This CDR3 is built from 17 residues. The V end was cut by 5 bases, the J end by 4 bases, with 22 bases between. CDR1 is SGHTA, CDR2 FQGTGA, per germline. CDR3 in DNA: TGTGCCAGCAGCCCCACTGCTCTCTGGGGGATCCCAGATACGCAGTATTTT. It codes for CASSPTALWGIPDTQYF.

This clonotype was detected only a few times. The chain links TRBV20-1 to TRBJ2-3; D possibly matches TRBD1 or TRBD2 (5 bases each). The germline V and J ends were trimmed by 5 bases and 0 bases, with 12 bases remaining between them. CDR1 DFQATT and CDR2 SNEGSKA come from the germline V gene (reference sequence). CDR3 length equals 14 residues. The CDR3: CSASRGTSTDTQYF. The CDR3 bases are TGCAGTGCTTCGAGGGGAACTAGCACAGATACGCAGTATTTT.

This clonotype appeared a few times. The chain employs TRBV6-5 and TRBJ2-1, with TRBD1 identical over 9 bases. V dropped 6 bases and J dropped 7; count of bases not matched to a gene: 10. Germline loops: CDR1 MNHEY, CDR2 SVGAGI. This CDR3 has 15 residues. The CDR3, as DNA: TGTGCCAGCAGCCATACAGGGGGCGCAGGGAATGAGCAGTTCTTC. This codes for CASSHTGGAGNEQFF.

The rearrangement uses TRBV2 and TRBJ2-4; 13 nucleotides agree with TRBD2. Losses at the gene ends were 6 bases for V and 7 bases for J; bases not matched to a gene: 9. Germline assignment: CDR1 SNHLY and CDR2 FYNNEI. The CDR3 is 16 residues long. In DNA, the CDR3 is TGTGCCAGCAGGCCAGCACTAGCGGGGGGGAGGAACATTCAGTACTTC. This codes for CASRPALAGGRNIQYF.

As to this clonotype: Since a much larger clone is just one base distant, this may be a read error. The chain has TRBV9 and TRBJ2-1; a weak D match, TRBD2 (6 bases). Judging by the DNA end, TRBJ2-7 fits better; the J call may be wrong. Germline V CDR1 and CDR2: SGDLS, YYNGEE. CDR3 length: 14 amino acids. CDR3 sequence (DNA): TGTGCCAGCGGTCGGGCGGGATCCGACAATGAGCAGTACTTC. Its protein is CASGRAGSDNEQYF.

This clonotype has a handful of counts. The J gene is TRBJ2-7, the V gene TRBV28; 8 nucleotides agree with TRBD2. CDR3 length equals 12 residues. The V and J ends lost 6 bases and 6 bases, in that order; junction bases with no gene match: 4. Looked up from germline, CDR1 is MDHEN and CDR2 is SYDVKM. The CDR3 is CASRSTSGEQYF. In DNA, the CDR3 is TGTGCCAGCAGGTCTACTAGCGGCGAGCAGTACTTC.

This clonotype appeared many times. V is TRBV6-5 and J is TRBJ1-5; D not certain. Trimming took 2 bases from V and 6 from J, leaving 8 bases between them. The CDR3 length is 13 residues. CDR1 and CDR2 from the germline V gene are MNHEY and SVGAGI. The CDR3 region has the DNA TGTGCCAGCAGTTACAGGGAGGGTCAGCCCCAGCATTTT. Translating it yields CASSYREGQPQHF.

V usage is TRBV6-1 and J usage is TRBJ2-3; TRBD2 matches at 10 bases. V lost 5 bases to trimming and J lost 6 bases; unmatched junction nucleotides: 8. Germline CDR1 reads MNHNS; CDR2 reads SASEGT. The CDR3 spans 15 residues. The CDR3 nucleotides read TGTGCCAGCAGTTTCCCACTAGCGGGGCTGGATACGCAGTATTTT. Its protein product is CASSFPLAGLDTQYF.

J is TRBJ2-1 and V is TRBV5-5; 10 bases are shared with TRBD2. The germline gives CDR1 SGHKS, CDR2 YYEKEE (reference sequence). The CDR3 covers 16 residues. The junction had 12 bases not matched to a gene; V was cut back by 4 bases and J by 8 bases. CDR3 region: CASSRWASGSLHEQFF. The CDR3 region has the DNA TGTGCCAGCAGCCGGTGGGCTAGCGGGAGTCTACATGAGCAGTTCTTC. Supplemented by reference TRBV5-5 and TRBJ2-1, the full variable domain reads DAGVTQSPTHLIKTRGQQVTLRCSPISGHKSVSWYQQVLGQGPQFIFQYYEKEERGRGNFPDRFSARQFPNYSSELNVNALLLGDSALYLCASSRWASGSLHEQFFGPGTRLTVL.

This clonotype has a count of ten or more. The chain joins TRBV5-1 to TRBJ2-6, with D possibly matching TRBD1 (5 bases). Germline V gene lookup returns CDR1 SGHRS and CDR2 YFSETQ. The CDR3 runs 14 residues. Trimming removed 7 bases at V and 0 bases at J, with 8 bases between. CDR3 loop: CASRRDSGANVLTF. For the CDR3, the DNA is TGCGCCAGCCGCAGGGACTCTGGGGCCAACGTCCTGACTTTC.

This clonotype was recorded at least ten times. This sequence joins TRBV29-1 and TRBJ2-7; tentatively, D is TRBD1 (6 bases). The CDR3 sequence is 11 residues long. Germline values: CDR1 SQVTM, CDR2 ANQGSEA. The V gene lost 4 bases and the J gene lost 3 bases, with 7 bases spanning the gap. The CDR3 is CSVGDNYEQYF. The CDR3, as DNA: TGCAGCGTTGGGGACAACTACGAGCAGTACTTC.

In regard to this clonotype: One base away lies a much larger clone, so this may be a sequencing read error. The chain couples TRBV10-1 to TRBJ2-5; 10 positions agree with TRBD1. With the DNA end fitting TRBJ2-7 better, the J assignment may be wrong. Germline-derived CDR1 and CDR2 are WNHNN and SYGVQD (reference sequence). The CDR3 runs 15 residues. The CDR3 coding sequence is TGCGCCAGCAGTGATAGGGGACAGGGGTGCGGCGAGCAGTACTTC. Translated: CASSDRGQGCGEQYF.

The chain is built from TRBV20-1 and TRBJ2-7, with 9 bases aligning to TRBD2. This CDR3 has 15 amino acids. V lost 6 bases to trimming and J lost 4 bases; unmatched junction nucleotides: 13. Germline V gene lookup returns CDR1 DFQATT and CDR2 SNEGSKA (reference sequence). This CDR3 reads CSASAPTSGKYEQYF. The CDR3 DNA sequence: TGCAGTGCCAGTGCCCCGACTAGCGGAAAGTACGAGCAGTACTTC.

The chain joins TRBV29-1 to TRBJ1-1; D is perhaps TRBD1 (6 bases). Germline values: CDR1 SQVTM, CDR2 ANQGSEA. The CDR3 spans 15 residues. V dropped 7 bases and J dropped 1 base, with 19 bases sitting between them. This CDR3 is CSALPTGQANTEAFF. CDR3 coding DNA: TGCAGCGCGCTCCCCACAGGGCAGGCGAACACTGAAGCTTTCTTT.

This clonotype was counted only a few times. The J gene is TRBJ2-2, the V gene TRBV12-3 or TRBV12-4, with D uncertain. V lost 3 bases and J lost 3, with 2 bases in between. This CDR3 is built from 12 residues. The CDR3 region is CASSFHTGELFF. CDR3 nucleotides: TGTGCCAGCAGTTTCCACACCGGGGAGCTGTTTTTT.